This is a list of T cell receptor beta chains from one sample in a study of CD8 T cells in Susac syndrome. TCRdb recomputed calls from the immunoSEQ multiplex PCR reads with MiXCR, one row per CDR3 protein. The table records about 90,000 distinct CDR3 sequences, about 96% of them present only once. The sample consisted of CD8+ T cells from PBMCs. These receptors came from a human donor with Susac syndrome. The CDR3 runs from the conserved cysteine through the conserved F or W. D genes are given only for firm matches.

j_call	v_call	d_call	cdr3_aa	cdr3_nt
TRBJ2-1	TRBV2	-	CASSARQELGGEQFF	TGTGCCAGCAGTGCCAGACAGGAGCTGGGAGGTGAGCAGTTCTTC
TRBJ2-6	TRBV27	-	CASTDGSSGANVLTF	TGTGCCAGCACGGACGGGAGCTCTGGGGCCAACGTCCTGACTTTC
TRBJ2-7	TRBV30	TRBD1	CAWSGGEGQGSYEQYF	TGTGCCTGGAGTGGGGGAGAGGGACAGGGTTCCTACGAGCAGTACTTC
TRBJ1-2	TRBV15	-	CATSRGADNYTF	TGTGCCACCAGCAGAGGGGCGGACAATTACACCTTC
TRBJ2-2	TRBV27	-	CASSLFLGSGELFF	TGTGCCAGCAGTTTATTCCTGGGAAGCGGGGAGCTGTTTTTT
TRBJ2-1	TRBV11-1	-	CASSPPYRPDEQFF	TGTGCCAGCAGCCCACCGTACCGACCCGATGAGCAGTTCTTC
TRBJ2-5	TRBV30	-	CAWSGEYGETQYF	TGTGCCTGGAGCGGGGAGTATGGAGAGACCCAGTACTTC
TRBJ2-2	TRBV7-9	-	CASSEGLNTGELFF	TGTGCCAGCAGCGAGGGACTGAACACCGGGGAGCTGTTTTTT
TRBJ1-5	TRBV27	-	CASSLRGINQPQHF	TGTGCCAGCAGTTTGAGGGGCATCAATCAGCCCCAGCATTTT
TRBJ1-1	TRBV6-2/TRBV6-3	-	CASSYWPEARPATNTEAFF	TGTGCCAGCAGTTACTGGCCAGAAGCTCGCCCGGCCACGAACACTGAAGCTTTCTTT